Listed below are T cell receptor beta chains from one sample, sequenced in a study of CD8+ T cells in alopecia areata. Generated by immunoSEQ multiplex PCR, the TCRdb table keeps only in-frame clones and is missing some. The data show about 270,000 clones, 50% to 75% seen once. The sample in question was CD4+ T cells sorted from blood, obtained around week 53, from a patient treated with tofacitinib. These receptor sequences come from a human donor with alopecia areata. Both conserved end residues are part of each CDR3.

J,V,CDR3
TRBJ2-3,TRBV29-1,CSVEDGQDTQYF
TRBJ2-1,TRBV9,CASSETGRDEQFF
TRBJ1-1,TRBV5-4,CASSLPGGGTEAFF
TRBJ2-1,TRBV6-1,CASSDPGQGPPKQFF
TRBJ1-5,TRBV15,CATSRDGNQPQHF
TRBJ1-5,TRBV27,CASSFTAGRSGEGNQPQHF
TRBJ1-6,TRBV30,CAWSVWDRNSPLHF
TRBJ1-3,TRBV4-3,CASSQQAHSGNTIYF
TRBJ2-5,TRBV13,CASSPVGGAETQYF
TRBJ1-2,TRBV10-3,CAISGSGNYGYTF
TRBJ1-2,TRBV4-1,CASSQPMGRSNYGYTF
TRBJ2-5,TRBV7-9,CASSLIAGASGETQYF
TRBJ2-1,TRBV7-2,CASSSTGGLNEQFF
TRBJ2-1,TRBV9,CASSASGGDSYNEQFF
TRBJ2-1,TRBV2,CASSEGVRGPIIDEQFF
TRBJ2-1,TRBV6-5,CASSRTGYNEQFF
TRBJ2-4,TRBV6-1,CASTRTEGNIQYF
TRBJ2-3,TRBV2,CASRVVTDTQYF
TRBJ2-5,TRBV29-1,CSAKLSAGETQYF
TRBJ1-1,TRBV19,CASSRGGMNTEAFF
TRBJ2-1,TRBV19,CASSPPTGGTNNEQFF
TRBJ2-5,TRBV9,CASSVDGLAAPWRTQYF
TRBJ2-7,TRBV9,CASSVGGGGYEQYF
TRBJ1-6,TRBV30,CAWILRGHYNSPLHF
TRBJ2-7,TRBV7-2,CASSRGPSYEQYF
TRBJ2-7,TRBV4-3,CASSQGLETGNLF
TRBJ2-1,TRBV6-6,CASSYGGQGQFF
TRBJ2-3,TRBV5-5,CASSLIGQGTDTQYF
TRBJ1-2,TRBV23-1,CASSQSSGGDYGYTF
TRBJ1-5,TRBV30,CAWSPGQGVSNQPQHF
TRBJ1-2,TRBV4-2,CASSQGTDYGYTF
TRBJ1-2,TRBV9,CASSRRTGNYGYTF
TRBJ2-3,TRBV9,CASSVVGADTQYF
TRBJ1-1,TRBV30,CAWRHSRDGMNTEAFF
TRBJ2-3,TRBV4-1,CASSQDTQKQYF
TRBJ2-7,TRBV13,CASSLEGIYNEQYF
TRBJ2-1,TRBV4-3,CASSQQHRWEQFF
TRBJ2-7,TRBV5-1,CASKRRQGSYEQYF
TRBJ2-1,TRBV4-2,CASSQEPSGSYNEQFF